The rows below give T cell receptor beta chains drawn from one sample of a study of identical twins. TCRdb analysed the 5' RACE reads with MiXCR anew, one entry per CDR3 protein. The table includes 450,000 or so distinct CDR3 sequences, 14% detected once. The same data also went into a second study, on yellow fever vaccine responses in identical twins.

The sample consisted of CD4+ T cells sorted from blood. The receptors stem from a woman between 18 and 29 years old in good health. CDR3s include the opening cysteine and the closing phenylalanine or tryptophan. D genes are given only for firm matches. A clone size is listed for some rows: how often the clone was seen (once, few, many), or a class if it is expanded.

J,V,size,D,CDR3,DNA
TRBJ1-6,TRBV5-1,-,TRBD1,CASSLFVDRNSPLHF,TGCGCCAGCAGCTTGTTTGTGGACAGGAATTCACCCCTCCACTTT
TRBJ2-7,TRBV5-1,few,-,CASSLVGPGASSYEQYF,TGCGCCAGCAGCTTGGTGGGGCCCGGGGCGAGCTCCTACGAGCAGTACTTC
TRBJ2-2,TRBV15,-,-,CATSMSSSTGELFF,TGTGCCACCAGCATGTCTTCGAGCACCGGGGAGCTGTTTTTT
TRBJ2-1,TRBV6-4,-,TRBD2,CASSTTSGGADEQFF,TGTGCCAGCAGTACAACTAGCGGGGGGGCAGATGAGCAGTTCTTC
TRBJ2-3,TRBV19,-,-,CATTNTDTQYF,TGTGCCACCACTAACACAGATACGCAGTATTTT
TRBJ2-1,TRBV5-1,few,TRBD2,CASSLFGLAGYNEQFF,TGCGCCAGCAGCTTGTTTGGACTAGCGGGGTACAATGAGCAGTTCTTC
TRBJ2-2,TRBV5-1,many,-,CASSPGVELFF,TGCGCCAGCAGCCCCGGTGTGGAGCTGTTTTTT
TRBJ1-5,TRBV4-1,few,-,CASSQDSFRPQHF,TGCGCCAGCAGCCAAGATAGTTTCCGACCCCAGCATTTT
TRBJ2-7,TRBV7-2,-,-,CASSLALYSSYEQYF,TGTGCCAGCAGCCTGGCTCTTTACTCCTCCTACGAGCAGTACTTC
TRBJ2-3,TRBV14,few,-,CASSQDLRRGTDTQYF,TGTGCCAGCAGCCAAGATCTTCGTAGAGGCACAGATACGCAGTATTTT
TRBJ2-7,TRBV12-3/TRBV12-4,few,TRBD1,CASSKIDGQGEEQYF,TGTGCCAGCAGTAAGATAGACGGACAGGGTGAGGAGCAGTACTTC
TRBJ2-7,TRBV4-3,few,TRBD2,CASSRDLAVYEQYF,TGCGCCAGCAGCCGGGACCTAGCGGTCTACGAGCAGTACTTC
TRBJ1-1,TRBV7-8,few,-,CASSNPFGARTEAFF,TGTGCCAGCAGCAACCCCTTTGGGGCGCGCACTGAAGCTTTCTTT
TRBJ2-2,TRBV28,few,-,CASILRGPTAGELFF,TGTGCCAGCATCCTACGGGGGCCCACCGCCGGGGAGCTGTTTTTT
TRBJ2-2,TRBV29-1,-,-,CSGRRGGTNTGELFF,TGCAGCGGGCGCCGGGGCGGGACTAACACCGGGGAGCTGTTTTTT
TRBJ2-2,TRBV5-1,-,TRBD1,CASSLEGQANTGELFF,TGCGCCAGCAGCTTGGAGGGACAGGCGAACACCGGGGAGCTGTTTTTT
TRBJ2-5,TRBV21-1,few,-,CASSKATYQETQYF,TGTGCCAGCAGCAAAGCTACCTACCAAGAGACCCAGTACTTC
TRBJ2-7,TRBV15,-,-,CATSRGLDYEQYF,TGTGCCACCAGCAGAGGACTGGACTACGAGCAGTACTTC
TRBJ2-7,TRBV20-1,many,TRBD2,CSARPMLSGSFYEQYF,TGCAGTGCTAGACCGATGTTGAGCGGGAGTTTTTACGAGCAGTACTTC
TRBJ2-1,TRBV18,few,-,CASYRASGDNEQFF,TGTGCCAGCTACAGGGCTAGTGGGGACAATGAGCAGTTCTTC
TRBJ2-4,TRBV5-1,many,-,CASSLAGLQPAKNIQYF,TGCGCCAGCAGCTTGGCAGGATTACAGCCAGCCAAAAACATTCAGTACTTC
TRBJ2-1,TRBV27,-,-,CASSTQTSGRIYNEQFF,TGTGCCAGCAGTACTCAAACCTCAGGGAGAATTTACAATGAGCAGTTCTTC
TRBJ2-7,TRBV20-1,once,-,CSARKGLSTYEQYF,TGCAGTGCTAGGAAGGGACTCAGTACCTACGAGCAGTACTTC
TRBJ2-1,TRBV5-1,many,TRBD2,CASSSGLAGGNEQFF,TGTGCCAGCAGCTCTGGACTAGCGGGGGGCAATGAGCAGTTCTTC
TRBJ2-6,TRBV5-1,few,TRBD2,CASSFGLAGTGANVLTF,TGCGCCAGCAGCTTTGGACTAGCGGGAACCGGGGCCAACGTCCTGACTTTC
TRBJ2-5,TRBV29-1,-,TRBD1,CSVGKTGGLETQYF,TGCAGCGTTGGAAAGACAGGGGGTCTAGAGACCCAGTACTTC
TRBJ2-3,TRBV27,-,-,CASSLGPNTDTQYF,TGTGCCAGCAGTCTGGGACCGAACACAGATACGCAGTATTTT
TRBJ2-5,TRBV6-5,-,-,CASSYNRVWETQYF,TGTGCCAGCAGTTATAACAGGGTGTGGGAGACCCAGTACTTC
TRBJ1-1,TRBV12-3/TRBV12-4,-,-,CASSLLQGAEAFF,TGTGCCAGCAGTTTATTGCAGGGTGCTGAAGCTTTCTTT
TRBJ2-2,TRBV28,-,TRBD2,CASSLLERGSGELFF,TGTGCCAGCAGTTTATTGGAGCGGGGATCCGGGGAGCTGTTTTTT
TRBJ2-7,TRBV2,few,-,CASSGEFSYEQYF,TGTGCCAGCAGTGGAGAGTTCTCCTACGAGCAGTACTTC
TRBJ2-1,TRBV5-1,few,-,CASSLDYINEQFF,TGCGCCAGCAGCTTGGATTATATCAATGAGCAGTTCTTC
TRBJ2-2,TRBV29-1,many,-,CSVVARENTGELFF,TGCAGCGTTGTAGCGAGGGAGAACACCGGGGAGCTGTTTTTT
TRBJ2-1,TRBV11-2,-,-,CASSFGGLIHNEQFF,TGTGCCAGCAGCTTCGGGGGCCTTATCCACAATGAGCAGTTCTTC
TRBJ1-5,TRBV20-1,-,-,CSAPGGLSGNSGSQHF,TGCAGTGCCCCCGGAGGGCTGTCAGGGAACTCTGGATCCCAGCATTTT
TRBJ2-7,TRBV6-2/TRBV6-3,-,-,CASSSPRGSFYEQYF,TGTGCCAGCAGCTCCCCGAGGGGGTCCTTCTACGAGCAGTACTTC
TRBJ2-1,TRBV29-1,many,TRBD1,CSVRQGGRDEQFF,TGCAGCGTCCGACAGGGGGGTCGGGATGAGCAGTTCTTC
TRBJ2-7,TRBV7-2,-,-,CASSLVSGANYEQYF,TGTGCCAGCAGCTTAGTTTCAGGGGCCAACTACGAGCAGTACTTC
TRBJ2-7,TRBV12-3/TRBV12-4,few,TRBD1,CASSPGTGRDEQYF,TGTGCCAGCAGTCCCGGGACAGGGAGGGACGAGCAGTACTTC
TRBJ2-5,TRBV7-9,many,TRBD1,CASSLTGEGETQYF,TGTGCCAGCAGCTTGACAGGGGAAGGCGAGACCCAGTACTTC
TRBJ2-1,TRBV20-1,few,-,CSAREMSRGGEQFF,TGCAGTGCTAGAGAAATGAGTAGGGGTGGGGAGCAGTTCTTC
TRBJ2-3,TRBV7-9,-,-,CASLRRPTDTQYF,TGTGCCAGCTTGCGGAGACCCACAGATACGCAGTATTTT
TRBJ2-1,TRBV3-1,-,-,CASSQGAEGGEQFF,TGTGCCAGCAGCCAAGGGGCCGAAGGTGGTGAGCAGTTCTTC